The 32 T cell receptor beta chains presented below share a single source sample, sequenced in a study of blood T cell repertoires in COVID-19. Clones were read by immunoSEQ multiplex PCR, and TCRdb kept only the in-frame ones, dropping some. The sample lists some 150,000 clones, around 84% occurring once. The sample was peripheral blood. The receptors here all came from a human donor in a cohort sampled during active COVID-19.

This clone was detected once. The genes are TRBV15 and TRBJ2-5; 7 nucleotides agree with TRBD1. This CDR3 has 14 residues. The J segment lost 4 bases and the V segment lost 4 bases, leaving 6 bases of the junction unmatched. Germline lookup yields CDR1 LNHNV and CDR2 YYDKDF (reference sequence). The CDR3 reads CATSKPTGVETQYF. The CDR3, as DNA: TGTGCCACCAGCAAACCAACAGGGGTAGAGACCCAGTACTTC.

V gene TRBV15 combines with J gene TRBJ1-3; 7 positions match TRBD1. Unmatched junction bases numbered 8, after V lost 6 bases and J lost 0 bases. CDR3 length: 16 amino acids. Per germline, CDR1 LNHNV and CDR2 YYDKDF (reference sequence). In DNA, the CDR3 is TGTGCCACCAGGAACGGACAGGACTTCTCTGGAAACACCATATATTTT. Protein sequence: CATRNGQDFSGNTIYF.

For the CDR3, the DNA is TGTGCCAGCTCTGCGGGGAATAGCAATCAGCCCCAGCATTTT. Translated: CASSAGNSNQPQHF. The V and J genes are TRBV18 and TRBJ1-5; D not certain. The CDR3 runs 14 residues. CDR1 KGHSH and CDR2 LQKENI come from the germline V gene. The V gene lost 6 bases and the J gene lost 0 bases, with 9 bases spanning the gap.

The chain uses TRBV5-1 and TRBJ2-3, with D possibly TRBD2 on 6 matching bases. V gave up 2 bases and J gave up 5 bases, with 12 bases separating them. CDR3 length: 14 residues. CDR1 and CDR2 (germline): SGHRS, YFSETQ. The CDR3 reads CASSFGGLRDTQYF. CDR3 DNA sequence: TGCGCCAGCAGCTTCGGGGGTCTAAGAGATACGCAGTATTTT.

This chain links TRBV12-3 or TRBV12-4 with TRBJ2-2; D call uncertain. This CDR3 is 13 amino acids long. With 4 bases removed from V and 2 bases from J, the gap between germline ends came to 5 bases. The CDR3 DNA follows: TGTGCCAGCAGTTCATTTAACACCGGGGAGCTGTTTTTT. Protein sequence: CASSSFNTGELFF.

The CDR3 loop reads CASSLAGANEQFF. DNA of the CDR3: TGTGCCAGCAGTTTAGCGGGGGCTAATGAGCAGTTCTTC. This rearrangement joins TRBV12-3 or TRBV12-4 to TRBJ2-1, with D perhaps matching TRBD1 (6 bases). The CDR3 loop spans 13 amino acids. Trimming removed 0 bases from V and 7 bases from J, with 7 bases in between.

The CDR3 sequence is CASSQDPRTSSGANVLTF. The CDR3 bases are TGCGCCAGCAGCCAAGATCCTAGGACAAGCTCTGGGGCCAACGTCCTGACTTTC. The chain links TRBV4-1 to TRBJ2-6, with D possibly being TRBD1 (5 bases). This CDR3 comprises 18 residues. Trimming shortened V by 0 bases and J by 0 bases, and 12 bases separated the two germline ends. CDR1 is MGHRA, CDR2 YSYEKL, per germline.

The CDR3 nucleotides read TGTGCCAGCAGCTGGGGACAGGCTGTCCCCTATGGCTACACCTTC. Amino acids: CASSWGQAVPYGYTF. The V and J genes are TRBV7-9 and TRBJ1-2; 8 positions match TRBD1. Per the germline V gene, CDR1 is SEHNR and CDR2 is FQNEAQ (reference sequence). The CDR3 extends over 15 amino acids. V gave up 4 bases and J gave up 4 bases; unmatched junction bases: 8.

The rearrangement uses TRBV7-8 and TRBJ1-1; 8 nucleotides agree with TRBD1. V lost 1 base and J lost 4; bases outside the gene matches: 5. This CDR3 is 15 amino acids long. Germline values: CDR1 SGHVS, CDR2 FQNEAQ. Here the CDR3 reads CASSLGTGRSTEAFF. The CDR3 DNA reads as TGTGCCAGCAGCTTAGGGACAGGGCGATCCACTGAAGCTTTCTTT.

V is TRBV19 and J is TRBJ1-5; tentative D call: TRBD1 (5 bases). V shed 10 bases and J shed 6 bases, with 19 bases lying between them. This CDR3 region has 14 residues. Looked up from germline, CDR1 is LNHDA and CDR2 is SQIVND (reference sequence). The CDR3 DNA reads TGTGCCACCAGGGTCCCTGGGGGGGGTCAGCCCCAGCATTTT. Amino acids: CATRVPGGGQPQHF.

The V call is TRBV5-1, the J call TRBJ2-1; 8 bases are shared with TRBD1. The CDR3 consists of 15 residues. Germline V gene sequence: CDR1 SGHRS, CDR2 YFSETQ. Trimming cost V 1 base and J 10 bases; bases outside gene matches: 10. The CDR3 here is CASSLSRTGRGEQFF. CDR3 sequence (DNA): TGCGCCAGCAGCTTGAGCCGGACAGGGCGGGGAGAGCAGTTCTTC.

This sequence joins TRBV11-2 and TRBJ1-4, with 7 positions matching TRBD1. The CDR3 is 16 residues long. The V gene's germline CDR1 is SGHAT and CDR2 FQNNGV. J was trimmed by 7 bases and V by 4 bases; bases with no gene match: 12. The chain's CDR3 is CASSSPPARGLEKLFF. CDR3 nucleotide sequence: TGTGCCAGCAGCTCACCCCCCGCTAGGGGGCTTGAAAAACTGTTTTTT. Full variable domain (outside the CDR3, taken from reference TRBV11-2 and TRBJ1-4): EAGVAQSPRYKIIEKRQSVAFWCNPISGHATLYWYQQILGQGPKLLIQFQNNGVVDDSQLPKDRFSAERLKGVDSTLKIQPAKLEDSAVYLCASSSPPARGLEKLFFGSGTQLSVL.

The chain is built from TRBV5-5 and TRBJ2-3; 7 bases align to TRBD2. V dropped 4 bases and J dropped 5; count of bases not matched to a gene: 4. CDR3 length: 13 residues. The germline V gene has CDR1 SGHKS and CDR2 YYEKEE (reference sequence). The CDR3 protein is CASSPLAGDTQYF. The CDR3 DNA follows: TGTGCCAGCAGCCCATTAGCGGGAGATACGCAGTATTTT.

This chain joins TRBV14 and TRBJ1-1; D ambiguous. The CDR3 runs to 13 residues. The germline V gene encodes CDR1 SGHDN and CDR2 FVKESK. V dropped 4 bases and J dropped 1 base, with 7 bases sitting between them. The CDR3 DNA is TGTGCCAGCAGCCTAGGGAGGAACACTGAAGCTTTCTTT. Translation: CASSLGRNTEAFF.

The V call is TRBV28, the J call TRBJ2-5; 7 bases agree with TRBD1. Germline CDR1 is MDHEN and CDR2 is SYDVKM. The CDR3 has 15 amino acids. With V trimmed by 2 bases and J by 0 bases, 3 bases remained unmatched. Here the CDR3 DNA reads TGTGCCAGCAGTTTAATAGGGACAGACCAAGAGACCCAGTACTTC. Its translation: CASSLIGTDQETQYF.

The V call is TRBV2, the J call TRBJ1-1; D may be TRBD1 (5 bases). Trimming stripped 3 bases from V and 1 base from J, with 12 bases between. CDR3 length: 15 amino acids. Looked up from germline, CDR1 is SNHLY and CDR2 is FYNNEI. The CDR3 DNA sequence: TGTGCCAGCAGTGAGGGGGAGGGGAGGAACACTGAAGCTTTCTTT. It encodes CASSEGEGRNTEAFF.

This clone appeared once. CDR3 in DNA: TGTGCCAGCAGCCCCCTAGCGGGGGGGATTAATGAGCAGTTCTTC. Its translation: CASSPLAGGINEQFF. This chain connects TRBV11-2 to TRBJ2-1; the match to TRBD2 covers 12 bases. This CDR3 is 15 amino acids long. Per the germline V gene, CDR1 is SGHAT and CDR2 is FQNNGV. V was clipped by 5 bases and J by 7 bases; unmatched bases: 6.

The chain couples TRBV7-8 to TRBJ2-5; 9 positions match TRBD1. From germline, CDR1 is SGHVS and CDR2 FQNEAQ. J lost 5 bases, V lost 5 bases, and 9 bases had no gene match. The CDR3 is 15 amino acids. CDR3 nucleotide sequence: TGTGCCAGCAGCGTAGGGACAGGGAGGACGGAGACCCAGTACTTC. This codes for CASSVGTGRTETQYF. The full variable domain, rest sourced from reference TRBV7-8 and TRBJ2-5, is GAGVSQSPRYKVAKRGQDVALRCDPISGHVSLFWYQQALGQGPEFLTYFQNEAQLDKSGLPSDRFFAERPEGSVSTLKIQRTQQEDSAVYLCASSVGTGRTETQYFGPGTRLLVL.

This clone was detected once. The chain recombines TRBV11-2 with TRBJ2-5; the D gene is possibly TRBD2 (7 bases). With 5 bases removed from V and 1 base from J, the gap between germline ends came to 17 bases. CDR3 length: 16 residues. In germline, CDR1 is SGHAT, CDR2 FQNNGV. CDR3 region: CASSQWAGALQETQYF. In nucleotides, the CDR3 is TGTGCCAGCAGCCAATGGGCGGGGGCTCTCCAAGAGACCCAGTACTTC.

This chain joins TRBV28 and TRBJ1-5; 12 bases are shared with TRBD1. Trimming at V came to 3 bases and at J to 5 bases, leaving 5 bases not matched to a gene. The CDR3 extends over 16 amino acids. Per germline, CDR1 MDHEN and CDR2 SYDVKM. This CDR3 is CASSFGTGGAYQPQHF. CDR3 sequence (DNA): TGTGCCAGCAGTTTCGGGACAGGGGGCGCTTATCAGCCCCAGCATTTT.

The rearrangement joins TRBV2 to TRBJ2-4; TRBD1 is a possible D gene (6 bases). From germline, CDR1 is SNHLY and CDR2 FYNNEI. The CDR3 is 17 residues long. V was trimmed by 3 bases and J by 8 bases, leaving 23 bases between them. The CDR3 sequence: CASSEFPGTRTGDIQYF. The CDR3 nucleotides are TGTGCCAGCAGTGAGTTTCCTGGGACACGAACCGGGGACATTCAGTACTTC.

On this clone itself: The germline gene is not matched at one end of the junction; a read error may be the cause. The chain links TRBV10-3 to TRBJ2-7; 9 bases are shared with TRBD1. CDR1 is ENHRY, CDR2 SYGVKD, per germline. This CDR3 contains 14 residues. CDR3 sequence (DNA): TGTGCCATCAGGGGGACAGGGAACTCCTACGAGCTGTACTTC. Its protein is CAIRGTGNSYELYF.

The chain uses TRBV14 and TRBJ2-3, with 7 bases that match TRBD1. After removal of 0 bases from V and 6 bases from J, the junction contained 9 bases not matched to a gene. CDR1 is SGHDN and CDR2 is FVKESK in the germline V gene. The CDR3 is 16 residues long. The CDR3 sequence: CASSQDLGTVGDTQYF. DNA for the CDR3: TGTGCCAGCAGCCAAGATCTCGGGACAGTGGGGGATACGCAGTATTTT.

This clone was observed a few times. J is TRBJ1-1 and V is TRBV5-6; D unclear. Germline values: CDR1 SGHDT, CDR2 YYEEEE. The CDR3 loop spans 16 amino acids. Deletions cut 1 base from V and 4 bases from J, with 17 bases between. DNA of the CDR3: TGTGCCAGCAGCTTGATCCGGGGAAATAAAGGCACTGAAGCTTTCTTT. Translation: CASSLIRGNKGTEAFF.

V and J are TRBV18 and TRBJ1-1, with D hard to call. V lost 2 bases to trimming and J lost 0 bases, with 10 bases between them. CDR1 and CDR2 from the germline V gene are KGHSH and LQKENI. CDR3 length equals 15 residues. This chain's CDR3 is CASSPGGGLNTEAFF. The DNA of the CDR3 is TGTGCCAGCTCACCAGGTGGAGGCTTGAACACTGAAGCTTTCTTT.

V and J are TRBV28 and TRBJ1-2; the match to TRBD1 covers 7 bases. The CDR3 extends over 13 amino acids. CDR1 MDHEN and CDR2 SYDVKM come from the germline V gene. With V trimmed by 6 bases and J by 6 bases, 7 bases remained unmatched. CDR3 DNA sequence: TGTGCCAGCAGCCTAAACAGGGGTCATGGCTACACCTTC. This sequence encodes CASSLNRGHGYTF.

The chain has TRBV28 and TRBJ1-4, with 7 bases that match TRBD1. Germline-derived CDR1 and CDR2 are MDHEN and SYDVKM. The CDR3 extends over 15 amino acids. V trimming: 5 bases; J trimming: 0 bases; junction bases outside the gene matches: 3. DNA for the CDR3: TGTGCCAGCAGTCCACAGGGGTCAACTAATGAAAAACTGTTTTTT. Its protein is CASSPQGSTNEKLFF.

The chain couples TRBV12-3 or TRBV12-4 to TRBJ1-2; no firm D call. Trimming removed 3 bases at V and 8 bases at J, with 7 bases between. The CDR3 totals 11 residues. The CDR3, as DNA: TGTGCCAGCAGTTTGCAGCGGGGCTACACCTTC. Translation: CASSLQRGYTF.

The chain is built from TRBV19 and TRBJ1-6, with D perhaps matching TRBD1 (5 bases). This CDR3 contains 16 residues. The germline V gene has CDR1 LNHDA and CDR2 SQIVND (reference sequence). Trimming cost V 2 bases and J 7 bases, with 15 bases left between them. In nucleotides, the CDR3 is TGTGCCAGTAGTATAAGTGTGGCGGGGGGGAATTCACCCCTCCACTTT. This codes for CASSISVAGGNSPLHF.

J is TRBJ2-5 and V is TRBV20-1; no definite D call. CDR1 is DFQATT and CDR2 is SNEGSKA in the germline V gene (reference sequence). The V end lost 3 bases, the J end lost 1 base, and 3 bases lay between the germline ends. CDR3 length equals 11 residues. The CDR3 coding sequence is TGCAGTGCTAGCTTCCAAGAGACCCAGTACTTC. As protein: CSASFQETQYF.

The rearrangement links TRBV7-2 to TRBJ1-2; D not resolved. The V and J ends lost 2 bases and 0 bases respectively, with 10 bases between them. The CDR3 is 15 residues long. The V gene's germline CDR1 is SGHTA and CDR2 FQGNSA. The CDR3 sequence: CASSLTDGANYGYTF. CDR3 coding DNA: TGTGCCAGCAGCTTAACCGACGGAGCTAACTATGGCTACACCTTC.

The J gene is TRBJ2-5, the V gene TRBV5-1; possible D gene TRBD2, 6 bases. The CDR3 runs to 13 residues. Trimming removed 9 bases from V and 4 bases from J, with 16 bases in between. Germline CDR1 SGHRS, CDR2 YFSETQ. The DNA of the CDR3 is TGCGCCACCCGGCGGGATCCAACAGAGACCCAGTACTTC. Protein product: CATRRDPTETQYF.